Given below is one T cell receptor beta chain in context. The assay was immunoSEQ multiplex PCR, and TCRdb's table has in-frame clones only and misses some. The table records some 77,000 clones, 80% to 90% of them present only once. This sample stems from a study of technical replicates of blood from a few donors. CDR3 length: 15 amino acids. The germline V gene has CDR1 MNHEY and CDR2 SMNVEV (reference sequence). V gave up 4 bases and J gave up 9 bases, with 16 bases separating them. The chain employs TRBV27 and TRBJ1-6; no clear D. The sequenced sample consisted of PBMCs. This receptor was obtained from a human donor in good health. Some clones in this sample may be carry-over from other donors' samples. The CDR3 DNA reads TGTGCCAGCAGTTCCATGGTCCAACGCGGTTCACCCCTCCACTTT. Encoded protein: CASSSMVQRGSPLHF.